The rows below give T cell receptor beta chains drawn from one sample of a study of T cell changes during pregnancy in multiple sclerosis. Produced via immunoSEQ multiplex PCR; TCRdb's table is partial and in-frame only. The repertoire includes some 70,000 clones, approximately 90% of them detected once, and over 2% sits in the top ten. Material: peripheral blood, obtained in the second trimester of pregnancy. These receptors were collected from a female donor in good health, enrolled as a control in a pregnancy study. The CDR3 runs from the conserved cysteine through the conserved F or W. Only part of the rows carry a size: once, few, many, or a class if the clone is expanded.

clone size | J gene | V gene | CDR3 protein
once | TRBJ1-1 | TRBV5-1 | CASSLELRGNTEAFF
- | TRBJ2-2 | TRBV29-1 | CSVRGNTGELFF
- | TRBJ1-5 | TRBV30 | CAWSGQPVLYNQPQHF
- | TRBJ2-1 | TRBV7-2 | CASSSGDRGWNEQFF
- | TRBJ2-5 | TRBV7-2 | CASSLLAQETQYF
- | TRBJ1-1 | TRBV30 | CAWAGRASTEAFF
- | TRBJ2-1 | TRBV27 | CASYYGGANYNEQFF
once | TRBJ1-1 | TRBV19 | CASQKMTSNTEAFF
- | TRBJ1-5 | TRBV4-2 | CASSKEGQDNQPQHF
- | TRBJ2-7 | TRBV7-9 | CASSPSGYEQYF
few | TRBJ2-7 | TRBV5-6 | CASSPTETVYEQYF
- | TRBJ1-2 | TRBV10-3 | CAISESAHQVSNYGYTF